A selection of T cell receptor beta chains follows, all from one sample in a study of blood T cell repertoires in COVID-19. Repertoires were generated with immunoSEQ multiplex PCR, while TCRdb's copy carries only in-frame clones and drops some. Among fewer than 250,000 clones listed, approximately 90% were seen once. The sample consisted of peripheral blood. These receptors were collected from a man in his forties or fifties with acute or convalescent COVID-19. CDR3s include the opening cysteine and the closing phenylalanine or tryptophan. A D gene is named only where the DNA matches it firmly. Expanded clones are given a class, and other clones once, few, many or no size at all.

d_gene | abundance | j_gene | v_gene | CDR3aa | CDR3nt
TRBD1 | NA | TRBJ2-7 | TRBV19 | CASSRGDRSSYEQYF | TGTGCCAGTAGTAGAGGGGACAGGAGTTCCTACGAGCAGTACTTC
TRBD2 | few | TRBJ2-1 | TRBV5-1 | CASSWTGLAGGVNEQFF | TGCGCCAGCAGCTGGACGGGACTAGCGGGAGGGGTCAATGAGCAGTTCTTC
TRBD1 | NA | TRBJ1-2 | TRBV9 | CASSPGQGNYGYTF | TGTGCCAGCAGCCCCGGACAGGGAAACTATGGCTACACCTTC
NA | NA | TRBJ2-2 | TRBV19 | CASTSAGELFF | TGTGCCAGTACTAGCGCCGGGGAGCTGTTTTTT
NA | NA | TRBJ2-2 | TRBV7-3 | CASSLTAGPTGELFF | TGTGCCAGCAGCTTAACGGCGGGACCCACCGGGGAGCTGTTTTTT
TRBD1 | NA | TRBJ2-1 | TRBV28 | CASSSTGGAGEQFF | TGTGCCAGCAGTTCTACAGGGGGCGCGGGTGAGCAGTTCTTC
NA | NA | TRBJ1-2 | TRBV28 | CASSLTSRVGGYTF | TGTGCCAGCAGTCTGACAAGCAGGGTAGGGGGCTACACCTTC
NA | NA | TRBJ1-4 | TRBV5-6 | CASRQTGNEKLFF | TGTGCCAGCAGACAAACAGGGAATGAAAAACTGTTTTTT
TRBD2 | NA | TRBJ2-7 | TRBV4-2 | CASSQDQVLAGGHYEQYF | TGTGCCAGCAGCCAAGATCAAGTACTAGCGGGGGGGCACTACGAGCAGTACTTC
NA | NA | TRBJ2-3 | TRBV6-5 | CASSSPGTGADTQYF | TGTGCCAGCAGTTCTCCCGGGACTGGGGCAGATACGCAGTATTTT
NA | NA | TRBJ1-2 | TRBV27 | CASSLAQGLYNGYTF | TGTGCCAGCAGTTTAGCCCAGGGACTCTATAATGGCTACACCTTC
NA | NA | TRBJ2-7 | TRBV5-1 | CASSLAVTRSYEQYF | TGCGCCAGCAGCTTGGCGGTTACTCGCTCCTACGAGCAGTACTTC
TRBD1 | NA | TRBJ2-7 | TRBV18 | CASSPTGLDEQYF | TGTGCCAGCTCACCGACAGGGTTAGACGAGCAGTACTTC
NA | once | TRBJ2-7 | TRBV6-5 | CASSYGGHSYEQYF | TGTGCCAGCAGTTACGGCGGACACTCCTACGAGCAGTACTTC
NA | NA | TRBJ2-5 | TRBV14 | CASSQGDRRETQYF | TGTGCCAGCAGCCAAGGAGACAGGCGGGAGACCCAGTACTTC
NA | NA | TRBJ2-7 | TRBV28 | CASSLPEKGGEQYF | TGTGCCAGCAGTTTACCGGAAAAAGGAGGCGAGCAGTACTTC
NA | NA | TRBJ1-5 | TRBV4-3 | CASSLGLGVSPQHF | TGCGCCAGCAGCCTCGGACTTGGGGTAAGCCCCCAGCATTTT
NA | NA | TRBJ1-4 | TRBV27 | CASSLSSGFYEKLFF | TGTGCCAGCAGTTTATCCTCAGGTTTCTATGAAAAACTGTTTTTT
TRBD1 | NA | TRBJ2-1 | TRBV19 | CASEAWDRGRNEQFF | TGTGCCAGTGAGGCTTGGGACAGGGGGAGGAATGAGCAGTTCTTC
TRBD1 | NA | TRBJ1-5 | TRBV19 | CASTSLGGRQWNQPQHF | TGTGCCAGTACATCGTTAGGGGGCCGACAGTGGAATCAGCCCCAGCATTTT
NA | once | TRBJ2-7 | TRBV5-1 | CASSPWRGVEQYF | TGCGCCAGCAGCCCCTGGCGCGGGGTCGAGCAGTACTTC
NA | NA | TRBJ2-7 | TRBV15 | CAEGTGQSF | TGTGCCGAAGGAACAGGGCAATCTTTC
NA | once | TRBJ1-4 | TRBV6-5 | CASSFSSATNEKLFF | TGTGCCAGCAGCTTCAGTTCCGCAACTAATGAAAAACTGTTTTTT
TRBD1 | NA | TRBJ2-2 | TRBV18 | CASSDRVVTGELFF | TGTGCCAGCTCCGACAGGGTCGTTACCGGGGAGCTGTTTTTT
TRBD1 | few | TRBJ2-7 | TRBV10-3 | CAISESRTGGSYEQYF | TGTGCCATCAGTGAGTCTCGGACAGGGGGCTCCTACGAGCAGTACTTC
TRBD2 | NA | TRBJ2-1 | TRBV25-1 | CASSEPSGNNEQFF | TGTGCCAGCAGTGAGCCTAGCGGGAACAATGAGCAGTTCTTC
NA | NA | TRBJ1-2 | TRBV11-2 | CASSLDLSGRYYGYTF | TGTGCCAGCAGCTTAGATCTAAGCGGACGCTACTATGGCTACACCTTC
TRBD2 | NA | TRBJ2-7 | TRBV6-5 | CASSSTLATSYEQYF | TGTGCCAGCAGTTCCACACTAGCGACGTCCTACGAGCAGTACTTC
NA | NA | TRBJ1-2 | TRBV4-1 | CASSQDRTNIFYYGYTF | TGCGCCAGCAGCCAAGATAGAACTAATATCTTTTACTATGGCTACACCTTC